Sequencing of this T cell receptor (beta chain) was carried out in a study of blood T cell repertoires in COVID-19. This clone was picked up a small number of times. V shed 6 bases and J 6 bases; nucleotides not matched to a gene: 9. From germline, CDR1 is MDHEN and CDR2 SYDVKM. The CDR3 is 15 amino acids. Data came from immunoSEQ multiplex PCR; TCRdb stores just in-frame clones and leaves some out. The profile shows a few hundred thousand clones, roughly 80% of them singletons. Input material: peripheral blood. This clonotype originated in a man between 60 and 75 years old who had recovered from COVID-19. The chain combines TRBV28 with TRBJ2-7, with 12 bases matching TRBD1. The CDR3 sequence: CASRHTGTGGAEQYF. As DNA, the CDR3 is TGTGCCAGCAGACACACCGGGACAGGGGGCGCCGAGCAGTACTTC.